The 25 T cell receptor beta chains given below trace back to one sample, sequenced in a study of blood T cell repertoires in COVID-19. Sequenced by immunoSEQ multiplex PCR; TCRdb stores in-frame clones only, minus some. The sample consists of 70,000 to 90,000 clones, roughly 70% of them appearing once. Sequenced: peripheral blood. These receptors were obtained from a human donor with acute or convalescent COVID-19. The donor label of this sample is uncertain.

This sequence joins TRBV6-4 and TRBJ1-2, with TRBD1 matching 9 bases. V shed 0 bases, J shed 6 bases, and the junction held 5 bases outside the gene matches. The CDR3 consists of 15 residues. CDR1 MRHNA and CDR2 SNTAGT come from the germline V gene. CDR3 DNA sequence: TGTGCCAGCAGTGACTCGGATACAGGGGGCGATGGCTACACCTTC. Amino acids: CASSDSDTGGDGYTF.

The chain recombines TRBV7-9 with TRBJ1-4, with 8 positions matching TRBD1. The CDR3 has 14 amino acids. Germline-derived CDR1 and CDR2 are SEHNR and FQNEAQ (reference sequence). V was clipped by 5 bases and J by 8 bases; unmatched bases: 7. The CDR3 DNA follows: TGTGCCAGCAGCGTACAGGGGGTGTGGGAAAAACTGTTTTTT. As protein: CASSVQGVWEKLFF.

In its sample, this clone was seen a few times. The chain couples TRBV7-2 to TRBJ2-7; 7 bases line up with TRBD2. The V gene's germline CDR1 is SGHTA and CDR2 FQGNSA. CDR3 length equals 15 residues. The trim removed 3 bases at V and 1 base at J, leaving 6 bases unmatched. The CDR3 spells CASSLGGIISYEQYF. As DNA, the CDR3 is TGTGCCAGCAGCTTGGGAGGGATAATTTCCTACGAGCAGTACTTC.

CDR3 in amino acids: CASSGSSGRVSGELFF. The CDR3 DNA sequence: TGTGCCAGCAGCGGCAGTAGCGGGAGGGTGTCCGGGGAGCTGTTTTTT. The chain uses TRBV7-6 and TRBJ2-2; 11 bases fit TRBD2. Trimming took 5 bases from V and 6 from J; bases not matched to a gene: 8. The CDR3 is made up of 16 amino acids. CDR1 and CDR2 from the germline V gene are SGHVS and FNYEAQ. The full variable domain, completed using reference TRBV7-6 and TRBJ2-2, is GAGVSQSPRYKVTKRGQDVALRCDPISGHVSLYWYRQALGQGPEFLTYFNYEAQQDKSGLPNDRFSAERPEGSISTLTIQRTEQRDSAMYRCASSGSSGRVSGELFFGEGSRLTVL.

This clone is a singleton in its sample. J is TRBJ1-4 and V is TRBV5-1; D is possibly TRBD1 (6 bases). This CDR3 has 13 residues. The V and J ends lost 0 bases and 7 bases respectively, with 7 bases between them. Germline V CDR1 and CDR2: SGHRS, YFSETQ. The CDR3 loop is CASSLDRAEKLFF. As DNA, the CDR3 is TGCGCCAGCAGCTTGGACAGGGCTGAAAAACTGTTTTTT. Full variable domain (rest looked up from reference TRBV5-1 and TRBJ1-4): KAGVTQTPRYLIKTRGQQVTLSCSPISGHRSVSWYQQTPGQGLQFLFEYFSETQRNKGNFPGRFSGRQFSNSRSEMNVSTLELGDSALYLCASSLDRAEKLFFGSGTQLSVL.

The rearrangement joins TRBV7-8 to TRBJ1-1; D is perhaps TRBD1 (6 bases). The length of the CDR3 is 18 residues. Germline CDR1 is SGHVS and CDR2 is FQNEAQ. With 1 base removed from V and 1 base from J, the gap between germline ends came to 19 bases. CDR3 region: CASSLESTGRYRNTEAFF. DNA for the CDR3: TGTGCCAGCAGCTTAGAGTCGACAGGCCGTTACAGGAACACTGAAGCTTTCTTT.

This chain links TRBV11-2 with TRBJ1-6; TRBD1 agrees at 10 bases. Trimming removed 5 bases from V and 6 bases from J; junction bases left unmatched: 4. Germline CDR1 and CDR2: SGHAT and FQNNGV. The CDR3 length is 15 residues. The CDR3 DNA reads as TGTGCCAGCAGCCCCGGGACAGGGGCTAATTCACCCCTCCACTTT. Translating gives CASSPGTGANSPLHF. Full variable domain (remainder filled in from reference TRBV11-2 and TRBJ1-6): EAGVAQSPRYKIIEKRQSVAFWCNPISGHATLYWYQQILGQGPKLLIQFQNNGVVDDSQLPKDRFSAERLKGVDSTLKIQPAKLEDSAVYLCASSPGTGANSPLHFGNGTRLTVT.

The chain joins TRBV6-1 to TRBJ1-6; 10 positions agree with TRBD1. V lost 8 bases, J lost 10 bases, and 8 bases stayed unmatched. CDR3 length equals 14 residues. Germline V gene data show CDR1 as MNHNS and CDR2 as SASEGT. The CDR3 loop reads CASGRRDRGSPLHF. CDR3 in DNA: TGTGCCAGCGGGAGGAGGGACAGGGGATCACCCCTCCACTTT.

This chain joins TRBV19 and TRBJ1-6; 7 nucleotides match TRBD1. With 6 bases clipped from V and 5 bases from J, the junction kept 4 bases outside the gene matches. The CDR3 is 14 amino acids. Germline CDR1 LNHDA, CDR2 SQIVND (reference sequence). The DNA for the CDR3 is TGTGCCAGTAGCGTGGGACAGAATAATTCACCCCTCCACTTT. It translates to CASSVGQNNSPLHF. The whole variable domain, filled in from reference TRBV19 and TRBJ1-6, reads DGGITQSPKYLFRKEGQNVTLSCEQNLNHDAMYWYRQDPGQGLRLIYYSQIVNDFQKGDIAEGYSVSREKKESFPLTVTSAQKNPTAFYLCASSVGQNNSPLHFGNGTRLTVT.

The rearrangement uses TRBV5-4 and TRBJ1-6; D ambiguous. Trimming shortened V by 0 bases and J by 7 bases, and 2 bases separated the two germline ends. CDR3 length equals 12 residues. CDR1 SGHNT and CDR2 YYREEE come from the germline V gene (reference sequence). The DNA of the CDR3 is TGTGCCAGCAGCTTGGCAAATTCACCCCTCCACTTT. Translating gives CASSLANSPLHF.

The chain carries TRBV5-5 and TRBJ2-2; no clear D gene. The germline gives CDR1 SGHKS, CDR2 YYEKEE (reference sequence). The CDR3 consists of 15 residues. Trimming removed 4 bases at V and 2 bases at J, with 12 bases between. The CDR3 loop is CASSPRLGNTGELFF. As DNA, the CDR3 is TGTGCCAGCAGCCCACGACTGGGTAACACCGGGGAGCTGTTTTTT.

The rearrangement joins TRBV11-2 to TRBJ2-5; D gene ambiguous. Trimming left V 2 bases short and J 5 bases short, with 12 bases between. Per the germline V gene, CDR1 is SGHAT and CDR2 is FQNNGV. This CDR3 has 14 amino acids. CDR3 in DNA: TGTGCCAGCAGCTTAACCCGGAGTGTGGAGACCCAGTACTTC. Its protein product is CASSLTRSVETQYF.

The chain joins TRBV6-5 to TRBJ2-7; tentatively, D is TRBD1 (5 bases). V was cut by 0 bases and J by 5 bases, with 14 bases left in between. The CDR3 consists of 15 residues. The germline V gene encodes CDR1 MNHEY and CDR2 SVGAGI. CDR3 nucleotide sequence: TGTGCCAGCAGTTACTCGGCGGACAAAACCCACGAGCAGTACTTC. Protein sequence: CASSYSADKTHEQYF.

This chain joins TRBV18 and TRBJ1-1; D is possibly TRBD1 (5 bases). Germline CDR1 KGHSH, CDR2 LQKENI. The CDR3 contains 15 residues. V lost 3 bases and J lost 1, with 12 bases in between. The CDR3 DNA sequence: TGTGCCAGCTCACCCCGCGGGGGGGAGAACACTGAAGCTTTCTTT. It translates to CASSPRGGENTEAFF.

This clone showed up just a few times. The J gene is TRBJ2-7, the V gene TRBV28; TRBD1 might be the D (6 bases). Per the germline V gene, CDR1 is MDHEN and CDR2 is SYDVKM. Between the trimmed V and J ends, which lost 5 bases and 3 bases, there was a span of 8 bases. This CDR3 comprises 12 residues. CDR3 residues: CASSRGNYEQYF. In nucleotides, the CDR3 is TGTGCCAGCAGTAGGGGGAACTACGAGCAGTACTTC.

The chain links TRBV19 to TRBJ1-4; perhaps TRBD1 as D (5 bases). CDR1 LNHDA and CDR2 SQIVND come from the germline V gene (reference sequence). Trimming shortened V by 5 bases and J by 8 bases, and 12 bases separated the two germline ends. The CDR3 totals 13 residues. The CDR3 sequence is CASSWQGGEKLFF. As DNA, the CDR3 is TGTGCCAGTAGTTGGCAGGGAGGAGAAAAACTGTTTTTT. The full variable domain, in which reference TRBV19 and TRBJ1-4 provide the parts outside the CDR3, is DGGITQSPKYLFRKEGQNVTLSCEQNLNHDAMYWYRQDPGQGLRLIYYSQIVNDFQKGDIAEGYSVSREKKESFPLTVTSAQKNPTAFYLCASSWQGGEKLFFGSGTQLSVL.

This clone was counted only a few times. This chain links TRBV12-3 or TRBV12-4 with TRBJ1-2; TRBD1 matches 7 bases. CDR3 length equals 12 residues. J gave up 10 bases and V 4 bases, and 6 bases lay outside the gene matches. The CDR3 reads CASSSQGLDYTF. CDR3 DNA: TGTGCCAGCAGTTCACAGGGGTTGGACTACACCTTC.

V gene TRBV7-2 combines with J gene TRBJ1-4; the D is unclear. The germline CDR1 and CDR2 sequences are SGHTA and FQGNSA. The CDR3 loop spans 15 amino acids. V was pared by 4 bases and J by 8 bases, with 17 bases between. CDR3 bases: TGTGCCAGCAGCTACTCCGGGCCCCCGGGAGAAAAACTGTTTTTT. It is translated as CASSYSGPPGEKLFF.

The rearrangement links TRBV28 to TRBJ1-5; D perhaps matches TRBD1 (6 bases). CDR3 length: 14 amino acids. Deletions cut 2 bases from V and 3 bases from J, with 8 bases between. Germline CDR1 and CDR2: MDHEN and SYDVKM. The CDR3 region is CASSLGDTNQPQHF. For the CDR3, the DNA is TGTGCCAGCAGTTTAGGGGACACCAATCAGCCCCAGCATTTT.

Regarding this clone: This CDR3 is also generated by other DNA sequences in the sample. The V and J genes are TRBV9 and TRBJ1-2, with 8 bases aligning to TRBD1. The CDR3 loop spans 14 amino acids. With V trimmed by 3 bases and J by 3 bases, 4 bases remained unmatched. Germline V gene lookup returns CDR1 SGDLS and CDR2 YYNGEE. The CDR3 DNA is TGTGCCAGCAGCGCAGGACAGGGCGACTATGGCTACACCTTC. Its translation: CASSAGQGDYGYTF.

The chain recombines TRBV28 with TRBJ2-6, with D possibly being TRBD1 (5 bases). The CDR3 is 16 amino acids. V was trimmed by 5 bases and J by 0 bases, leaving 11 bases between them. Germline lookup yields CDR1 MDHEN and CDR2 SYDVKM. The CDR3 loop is CASSVGVSSGANVLTF. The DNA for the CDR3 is TGTGCCAGCAGTGTAGGGGTCAGCTCTGGGGCCAACGTCCTGACTTTC.

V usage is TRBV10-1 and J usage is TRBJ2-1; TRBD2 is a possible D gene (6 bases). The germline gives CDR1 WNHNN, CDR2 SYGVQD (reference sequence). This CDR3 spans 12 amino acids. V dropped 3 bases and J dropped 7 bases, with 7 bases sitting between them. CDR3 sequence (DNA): TGCGCCAGCAGTGACGGAGGGAATGAGCAGTTCTTC. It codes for CASSDGGNEQFF.

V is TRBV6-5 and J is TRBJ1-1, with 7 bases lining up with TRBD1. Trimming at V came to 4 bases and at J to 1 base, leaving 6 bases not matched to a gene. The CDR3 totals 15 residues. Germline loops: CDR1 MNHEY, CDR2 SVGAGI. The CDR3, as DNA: TGTGCCAGCAGTTTAGGGACAGCGCGGAACACTGAAGCTTTCTTT. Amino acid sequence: CASSLGTARNTEAFF.

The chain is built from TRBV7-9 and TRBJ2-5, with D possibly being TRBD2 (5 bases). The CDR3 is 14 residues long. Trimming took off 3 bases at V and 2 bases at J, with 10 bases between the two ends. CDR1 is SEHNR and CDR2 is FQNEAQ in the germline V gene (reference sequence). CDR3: CASSFYRGQETQYF. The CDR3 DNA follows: TGTGCCAGCAGCTTCTATCGCGGGCAAGAGACCCAGTACTTC.

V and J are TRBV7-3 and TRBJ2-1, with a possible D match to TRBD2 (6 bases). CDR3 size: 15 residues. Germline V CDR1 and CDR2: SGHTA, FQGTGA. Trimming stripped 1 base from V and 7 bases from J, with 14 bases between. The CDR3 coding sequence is TGTGCCAGCAGCTTAAACGCGGGATTACCGAATGAGCAGTTCTTC. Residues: CASSLNAGLPNEQFF.